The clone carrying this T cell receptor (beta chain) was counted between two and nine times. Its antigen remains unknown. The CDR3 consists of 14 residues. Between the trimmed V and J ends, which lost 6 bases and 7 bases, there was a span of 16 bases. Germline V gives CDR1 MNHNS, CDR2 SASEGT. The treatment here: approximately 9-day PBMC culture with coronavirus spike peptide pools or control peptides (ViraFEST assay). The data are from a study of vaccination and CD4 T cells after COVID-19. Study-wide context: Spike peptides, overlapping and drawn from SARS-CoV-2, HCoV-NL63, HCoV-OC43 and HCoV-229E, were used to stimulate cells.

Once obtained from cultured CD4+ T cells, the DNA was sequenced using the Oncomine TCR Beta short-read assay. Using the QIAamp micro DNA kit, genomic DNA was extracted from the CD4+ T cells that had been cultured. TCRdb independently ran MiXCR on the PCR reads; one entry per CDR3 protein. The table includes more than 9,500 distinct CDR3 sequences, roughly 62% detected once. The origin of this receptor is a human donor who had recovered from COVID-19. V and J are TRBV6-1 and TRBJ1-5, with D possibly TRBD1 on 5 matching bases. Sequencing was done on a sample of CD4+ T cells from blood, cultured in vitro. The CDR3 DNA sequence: TGTGCCAGCAGATCGCTTAGGGGAAACCAGCCCCAGCATTTT. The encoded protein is CASRSLRGNQPQHF.